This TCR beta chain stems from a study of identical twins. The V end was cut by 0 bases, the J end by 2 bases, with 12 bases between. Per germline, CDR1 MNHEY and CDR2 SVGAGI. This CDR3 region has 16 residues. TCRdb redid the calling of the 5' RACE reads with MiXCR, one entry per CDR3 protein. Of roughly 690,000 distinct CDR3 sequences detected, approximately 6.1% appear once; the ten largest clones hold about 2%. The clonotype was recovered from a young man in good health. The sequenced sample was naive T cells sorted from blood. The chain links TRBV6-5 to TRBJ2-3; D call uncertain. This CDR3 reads CASSYSRQDPTDTQYF. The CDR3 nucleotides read TGTGCCAGCAGTTACTCGAGGCAGGACCCCACAGATACGCAGTATTTT.